This T cell receptor (beta chain) stems from a study of neurological immune-mediated disorders. TCRdb re-called the 5' RACE reads through MiXCR, storing one row per CDR3 protein. Among 50,000 or so distinct CDR3 sequences, around 3.5% were seen once, and the ten largest hold 6.5%. This clonotype was seen only a few times. This CDR3 spans 14 amino acids. Trimming removed 5 bases at V and 5 bases at J, with 13 bases between. Germline V gene data show CDR1 as MDHEN and CDR2 as SYDVKM. The TCR was taken from a man between 60 and 70 years old with multiple sclerosis. The sequenced material came from PBMCs. The chain employs TRBV28 and TRBJ1-5, with a tentative D call TRBD1 (5 bases). The CDR3 sequence: CASSPLGGDQPQHF. The CDR3 DNA reads TGTGCCAGCAGTCCCTTGGGAGGGGATCAGCCCCAGCATTTT.